This passage covers 11 T cell receptor beta chains from one sample sequenced in a study of blood T cell repertoires in COVID-19. The data were produced by immunoSEQ multiplex PCR, yet TCRdb's version contains in-frame clones alone and is incomplete. This repertoire shows hundreds of thousands of clones, approximately 90% found once; its top ten account for 7.2%. Input material: peripheral blood. These receptors were collected from a man in his sixties who had recovered from COVID-19.

The chain is built from TRBV18 and TRBJ2-7; D may be TRBD2 (5 bases). Germline V gene sequence: CDR1 KGHSH, CDR2 LQKENI. The CDR3 is made up of 13 amino acids. Trimming took 6 bases from V and 0 from J, leaving 9 bases between them. The chain's CDR3 is CASSSGVSYEQYF. CDR3 DNA: TGTGCCAGCTCTTCCGGGGTCTCCTACGAGCAGTACTTC.

The gene calls are TRBV6-1 and TRBJ2-4; D gene ambiguous. Germline V gene data show CDR1 as MNHNS and CDR2 as SASEGT. The CDR3 sequence is 15 residues long. The V gene lost 0 bases and the J gene lost 0 bases, with 6 bases spanning the gap. CDR3 sequence: CASSEAQVAKNIQYF. The CDR3 DNA sequence: TGTGCCAGCAGTGAAGCGCAGGTAGCCAAAAACATTCAGTACTTC.

This chain links TRBV18 with TRBJ2-1; 10 bases line up with TRBD1. Trimming removed 0 bases from V and 7 bases from J; junction bases left unmatched: 3. There are 15 residues in the CDR3. Germline-derived CDR1 and CDR2 are KGHSH and LQKENI. The CDR3: CASSPPGQGWNEQFF. DNA for the CDR3: TGTGCCAGCTCACCACCGGGACAGGGGTGGAATGAGCAGTTCTTC.

The J gene is TRBJ2-3, the V gene TRBV11-3; a weak D match, TRBD2 (6 bases). The germline gives CDR1 SGHNT, CDR2 YENEEA. The CDR3 runs 15 residues. Trimming pared 0 bases from V and 7 bases from J, leaving 14 bases between. The CDR3 DNA sequence: TGTGCCAGCAGCTTAGAGGCGGGGTATGTTCATACGCAGTATTTT. This gives the protein CASSLEAGYVHTQYF.

This chain joins TRBV28 and TRBJ2-1, with 9 bases fitting TRBD1. Unmatched junction bases numbered 8, after V lost 6 bases and J lost 5 bases. Germline loops: CDR1 MDHEN, CDR2 SYDVKM. The CDR3 is 15 residues long. Written as DNA, the CDR3 is TGTGCCAGCAGCCCTCTGACAGGGGGTCACAATGAGCAGTTCTTC. It encodes CASSPLTGGHNEQFF.

This chain joins TRBV2 and TRBJ2-2; a possible D gene is TRBD1 (7 bases). This CDR3 has 13 residues. V lost 6 bases to trimming and J lost 4 bases, with 9 bases between them. Germline V gene sequence: CDR1 SNHLY, CDR2 FYNNEI. The CDR3 DNA reads TGTGCCAGCAGGCGGGACAGCACCGGGGAGCTGTTTTTT. The encoded protein is CASRRDSTGELFF.

The genes are TRBV24-1 and TRBJ2-1; 11 bases match TRBD1. Trimming at V came to 6 bases and at J to 8 bases, leaving 8 bases not matched to a gene. From germline, CDR1 is KGHDR and CDR2 SFDVKD. The CDR3 runs 15 residues. CDR3 residues: CATSHPGQGAHEQFF. CDR3 in DNA: TGTGCCACCAGTCATCCCGGACAGGGGGCACATGAGCAGTTCTTC.

The chain combines TRBV2 with TRBJ2-1; D possibly corresponds to TRBD1 (6 bases). V lost 2 bases to trimming and J lost 10 bases, with 18 bases between them. Germline V CDR1 and CDR2: SNHLY, FYNNEI. The CDR3 totals 15 residues. DNA of the CDR3: TGTGCCAGCAGTGAAATCGGACAGAGGATGTGGGAGCAGTTCTTC. It specifies CASSEIGQRMWEQFF.

As regards this clone: Germline and junction disagree at one end, which may indicate a read error. This CDR3 is also generated by other DNA sequences in the sample. The rearrangement links TRBV5-1 to TRBJ2-7, with D possibly being TRBD2 (6 bases). CDR1 and CDR2 from the germline V gene are SGHRS and YFSETQ. The CDR3 has 14 amino acids. DNA for the CDR3: TGCGCCAGCAGCTTCAACGCACTAGCAGGAGAGCAGTATTTC. Protein product: CASSFNALAGEQYF.

The chain recombines TRBV9 with TRBJ2-3; D gene ambiguous. Trimming pared 2 bases from V and 2 bases from J, leaving 6 bases between. The CDR3 is 13 residues long. Germline lookup yields CDR1 SGDLS and CDR2 YYNGEE. CDR3: CASSVFPTDTQYF. CDR3 sequence (DNA): TGTGCCAGCAGCGTCTTTCCCACAGATACGCAGTATTTT.

This chain connects TRBV5-8 to TRBJ1-5; TRBD1 aligns across 9 bases. J lost 6 bases, V lost 0 bases, and 4 bases had no gene match. The CDR3 sequence is 15 residues long. Germline assignment: CDR1 SGHTS and CDR2 YDEGEE. The CDR3 sequence: CASSLATGGVQPQHF. CDR3 nucleotide sequence: TGTGCCAGCAGCTTGGCGACAGGGGGGGTTCAGCCCCAGCATTTT. Full variable domain (rest looked up from reference TRBV5-8 and TRBJ1-5): EAGVTQSPTHLIKTRGQQATLRCSPISGHTSVYWYQQALGLGLQFLLWYDEGEERNRGNFPPRFSGRQFPNYSSELNVNALELEDSALYLCASSLATGGVQPQHFGDGTRLSIL.